This T cell receptor (beta chain) is drawn from a study of blood T cell repertoires in COVID-19. Study at large: Italy, Spain and the United States were the sources of the convalescent and acute COVID-19 samples. Sample material is recorded as cDNA or gDNA derived from T cells, B-cell-depleted T cells, or PBMCs.

Authors' analysis steps: It was from reference gene primer amplification that nucleated cell counts were estimated. TCRdb's copy holds only in-frame clones and misses some; the assay was immunoSEQ multiplex PCR. Clone size and the V and J calls come from that table; the DNA yielded D and trimming. Of under 250,000 clones in the sample, 84% were seen once. The CDR3 has 15 amino acids. Germline-derived CDR1 and CDR2 are SGHVS and FQNEAQ. The V gene lost 0 bases and the J gene lost 4 bases, with 10 bases spanning the gap. The chain recombines TRBV7-8 with TRBJ1-5, with a possible D match to TRBD1 (6 bases). The source of this sequence is a woman in her sixties who had recovered from COVID-19. Sequences were obtained from peripheral blood. CDR3 amino acids: CASSLARTANQPQHF. The CDR3 coding sequence is TGTGCCAGCAGCTTAGCGCGGACAGCTAATCAGCCCCAGCATTTT.